The 17 T cell receptor beta chains below were found in one sample sequenced in a study of PD-L1 blockade in urothelial cancer. Produced via immunoSEQ multiplex PCR; TCRdb's table is partial and in-frame only. The sample holds around 45,000 clones, about four fifths seen once. Time point: peripheral blood 6 weeks after treatment start. The specimen was PBMCs, collected around atezolizumab (anti-PD-L1) treatment. These receptor sequences come from a man aged 55-75 years with urothelial cancer.

The gene calls are TRBV4-2 and TRBJ1-2; TRBD1 is a possible D gene (6 bases). V was shortened by 6 bases and J by 1 base, with 18 bases between the two germline ends. Germline V gene lookup returns CDR1 LGHNA and CDR2 YNFKEQ. The CDR3 spans 16 residues. This CDR3 reads CASRLQGSGLNYGYTF. The CDR3 bases are TGTGCCAGCAGGCTACAGGGATCGGGGCTTAACTATGGCTACACCTTC.

The chain joins TRBV28 to TRBJ2-3, with TRBD1 matching 7 bases. V trimming: 5 bases; J trimming: 8 bases; junction bases outside the gene matches: 10. The germline V gene has CDR1 MDHEN and CDR2 SYDVKM. This CDR3 spans 14 amino acids. This chain's CDR3 is CASSPAGTVATQYF. For the CDR3, the DNA is TGTGCCAGCAGTCCTGCCGGGACAGTTGCTACGCAGTATTTT. Full variable domain (missing parts from reference TRBV28 and TRBJ2-3): DVKVTQSSRYLVKRTGEKVFLECVQDMDHENMFWYRQDPGLGLRLIYFSYDVKMKEKGDIPEGYSVSREKKERFSLILESASTNQTSMYLCASSPAGTVATQYFGPGTRLTVL.

V gene TRBV18 combines with J gene TRBJ2-2, with 11 bases lining up with TRBD2. The CDR3 runs to 16 residues. Germline CDR1 KGHSH, CDR2 LQKENI. Losses at the gene ends were 3 bases for V and 3 bases for J; bases not matched to a gene: 3. CDR3 DNA sequence: TGTGCCAGCTCACCGAATAGCGGGGGGGACACCGGGGAGCTGTTTTTT. It specifies CASSPNSGGDTGELFF.

This rearrangement joins TRBV30 to TRBJ2-4; D may be TRBD2 (5 bases). V lost 3 bases, J lost 0 bases, and 9 bases lay in between. Germline V gene lookup returns CDR1 GTSNPN and CDR2 SVGIG (reference sequence). This CDR3 contains 14 residues. CDR3 nucleotide sequence: TGTGCCTGGAGCCGAGGAGGAGCCAAAAACATTCAGTACTTC. Amino acid sequence: CAWSRGGAKNIQYF.

This chain links TRBV7-9 with TRBJ2-3, with TRBD2 as a possible D gene (5 bases). Trimming left V 4 bases short and J 4 bases short, with 12 bases between. This CDR3 is built from 14 residues. Looked up from germline, CDR1 is SEHNR and CDR2 is FQNEAQ (reference sequence). The CDR3 DNA sequence: TGTGCCAGCAGCTACGAGGGTAGGCCAGATACGCAGTATTTT. Translating gives CASSYEGRPDTQYF.

The J gene is TRBJ2-2, the V gene TRBV5-1, with unresolved D. The CDR3 has 13 amino acids. The germline CDR1 and CDR2 sequences are SGHRS and YFSETQ. Trimming took 5 bases from V and 1 from J, leaving 6 bases between them. CDR3 nucleotide sequence: TGCGCCAGCAGAGGCGGGAACACCGGGGAGCTGTTTTTT. Translating gives CASRGGNTGELFF.

This clone was observed a handful of times. The CDR3 DNA reads TGCGCCAGCAGCTTTCAGCCGGGACAGGGGACATCAAGAAACACCATATATTTT. This gives the protein CASSFQPGQGTSRNTIYF. The chain combines TRBV5-1 with TRBJ1-3, with 10 bases aligning to TRBD1. Germline CDR1 is SGHRS and CDR2 is YFSETQ. The CDR3 length is 18 residues. J gave up 5 bases and V 2 bases, and 13 bases lay outside the gene matches.

The chain is built from TRBV5-1 and TRBJ2-7; D gene unclear. Germline V CDR1 and CDR2: SGHRS, YFSETQ. The CDR3 has 14 amino acids. Trimming took off 0 bases at V and 0 bases at J, with 7 bases between the two ends. The CDR3 DNA reads as TGCGCCAGCAGCTTGGACAGCAGCTCCTACGAGCAGTACTTC. Protein sequence: CASSLDSSSYEQYF.

The chain couples TRBV6-1 to TRBJ2-7; the match to TRBD1 covers 11 bases. V lost 8 bases to trimming and J lost 6 bases; unmatched junction nucleotides: 6. The CDR3 extends over 13 amino acids. Germline V CDR1 and CDR2: MNHNS, SASEGT. As DNA, the CDR3 is TGTGCCAGCCGCGGACAGGGGGCGTTCGAGCAGTACTTC. It specifies CASRGQGAFEQYF.

This clone occurred a few times. This sequence joins TRBV7-6 and TRBJ1-5, with 8 positions matching TRBD1. Unmatched junction bases numbered 6, after V lost 4 bases and J lost 4 bases. Per germline, CDR1 SGHVS and CDR2 FNYEAQ. The CDR3 length is 15 residues. CDR3 loop: CASSYGTGGNQPQHF. Here the CDR3 DNA reads TGTGCCAGCAGCTATGGGACAGGAGGGAATCAGCCCCAGCATTTT.

In its sample, this clone was seen a few times. The rearrangement uses TRBV30 and TRBJ2-2; D is possibly TRBD1 (5 bases). The CDR3 covers 12 residues. Trimming removed 3 bases from V and 5 bases from J, with 7 bases in between. Germline V gene data show CDR1 as GTSNPN and CDR2 as SVGIG (reference sequence). The CDR3 DNA reads as TGTGCCTGGAGCAGGGTGACCGGGGAGCTGTTTTTT. This sequence encodes CAWSRVTGELFF.

Here the CDR3 reads CASSQDWVGLSTDTQYF. As DNA, the CDR3 is TGTGCCAGCAGCCAAGATTGGGTGGGCCTCAGCACAGATACGCAGTATTTT. The chain employs TRBV4-2 and TRBJ2-3; D not resolved. V was trimmed by 0 bases and J by 0 bases, leaving 13 bases between them. This CDR3 has 17 amino acids. Germline assignment: CDR1 LGHNA and CDR2 YNFKEQ.

V is TRBV28 and J is TRBJ1-1, with D uncertain. This CDR3 region has 11 residues. Per the germline V gene, CDR1 is MDHEN and CDR2 is SYDVKM. V was trimmed by 6 bases and J by 8 bases, leaving 10 bases between them. The CDR3 coding sequence is TGTGCCAGCAGAAAGACTCTAGAAGCTTTCTTT. Amino acids: CASRKTLEAFF.

CDR3 DNA: TGTGCCAGCAGTGAAGCGGGTTTTCACACCGGGGAGCTGTTTTTT. Amino acids: CASSEAGFHTGELFF. V is TRBV6-4 and J is TRBJ2-2; D possibly corresponds to TRBD2 (6 bases). V was pared by 3 bases and J by 3 bases, with 11 bases between. The germline CDR1 and CDR2 sequences are MRHNA and SNTAGT. The CDR3 sequence is 15 residues long.

The chain carries TRBV5-8 and TRBJ2-2, with 12 positions matching TRBD1. Trimming took 3 bases from V and 6 from J; bases not matched to a gene: 6. CDR1 and CDR2 from the germline V gene are SGHTS and YDEGEE. CDR3 length equals 16 residues. CDR3 nucleotides: TGTGCCAGCAGCTCCCGGGACAGGGGGCACCCCGGGGAGCTGTTTTTT. This codes for CASSSRDRGHPGELFF.

The genes are TRBV5-1 and TRBJ1-5, with D uncertain. V shed 2 bases and J shed 8 bases, with 11 bases lying between them. The CDR3 spans 13 residues. CDR1 is SGHRS, CDR2 YFSETQ, per germline. The CDR3 region has the DNA TGCGCCAGCAGCTTTAGCGTTGGGGAGCCCCAGCATTTT. The encoded protein is CASSFSVGEPQHF.

This chain uses TRBV5-1 with TRBJ1-2; no reliable D call. The ends were cut back, 0 bases at V and 8 bases at J, with 11 bases in the middle. Germline V gene data show CDR1 as SGHRS and CDR2 as YFSETQ. The CDR3 runs to 13 residues. In DNA form, the CDR3 reads TGCGCCAGCAGCTTGGACCTAAGTCGGGGCTACACCTTC. Amino acid sequence: CASSLDLSRGYTF. Complete variable domain (other parts from reference TRBV5-1 and TRBJ1-2): KAGVTQTPRYLIKTRGQQVTLSCSPISGHRSVSWYQQTPGQGLQFLFEYFSETQRNKGNFPGRFSGRQFSNSRSEMNVSTLELGDSALYLCASSLDLSRGYTFGSGTRLTVV.